The clone carrying this TCR beta chain was counted a few times. Its antigen is not identified. The CDR3 sequence is 17 residues long. The germline gives CDR1 MDHEN, CDR2 SYDVKM. Between the trimmed V and J ends, which lost 8 bases and 0 bases, there was a span of 17 bases. Both TRBC1 and TRBC2 were covered by a beta constant-region primer of two equimolar oligonucleotides. Four rounds of PCR amplified the ligated cDNA using nested alpha and beta constant-region primers plus SP2. A 12-nucleotide UMI and the SP2 primer were added to the cDNA 3' end by oligonucleotide ligation. Each CDR3 protein gets one entry after TCRdb re-called the UMI-ligation and nested PCR reads with MiXCR. The sample has 120,000 or so distinct CDR3 sequences, around 35% seen once. This sample stems from a study of naive and memory T cell subsets. Overall study findings and caveats: RNA-based TCR counts may shift with T cell activation and differentiation. Over 95% of naive TCR sequences appeared only once after error correction, unlike memory subsets.

The sample consisted of central memory CD4+ T cells from blood. The V and J genes are TRBV28 and TRBJ1-6; weak D call: TRBD1 (5 bases). The TCR originated in a human donor in good health. In DNA form, the CDR3 reads TGTGCCAGCTGGGACGGCCCTGGGGGCTCCTATAATTCACCCCTCCACTTT. Amino acid sequence: CASWDGPGGSYNSPLHF.